The present TCR beta chain was sequenced within a study of T cells in localized non-small cell lung cancer. This CDR3 region has 15 residues. On this clone itself: The antigen remains unidentified.

The data were produced by immunoSEQ multiplex PCR, yet TCRdb's version contains in-frame clones alone and is incomplete. The sample holds just over 20,000 clones; approximately 87% are singletons and the top ten take approximately 15%. Study-level points and caveats: Uninvolved neighboring lung showed the greatest T cell clonality, exceeding tumor. A single tumor region was sequenced, leaving heterogeneity possible. There were a median around 59 of the top 100 tumor clones appearing in adjacent lung. Longer overall survival was linked to higher blood T cell density.

The receptor's source is a woman aged 40 to 75 with stage II squamous cell lung carcinoma. This chain connects TRBV21-1 to TRBJ1-2. TRBV21-1 is reported as a pseudogene. Sequenced material: PBMCs, taken before any cancer treatment. CDR3 loop: CASSNLRTENYGYTF. For the CDR3, the DNA is TGTGCCAGCAGCAATCTCCGGACTGAGAACTATGGCTACACCTTC.